This TCR beta chain was recorded in a study of shared clonotypes between healthy human individuals. About this clone: What it binds is not known.

CDR3 length: 15 amino acids. Trimming removed 6 bases at V and 2 bases at J, with 17 bases between. Germline V CDR1 and CDR2: MNHEY, SMNVEV (reference sequence). Division of CD4+ cells produced a CD45RA+ naive subset and a CD45RA-negative memory subset. Deep-level assay runs were performed. Using immunoSEQ multiplex PCR, the repertoire was profiled, and TCRdb retains in-frame clones only, with some absent. The table lists roughly 2.2 million clones, 92% of them singletons. Study-wide points: Generally, naive subsets came out with larger estimated richness than memory subsets.

This TCR derives from a man aged 18 to 30 in good health. Some clones in this sample may be carry-over from other donors' samples. Sequencing was done on a sample of naive CD4+ T cells from PBMCs. Stated subset: CD45RA+ positively selected. The chain couples TRBV27 to TRBJ2-7; D perhaps matches TRBD2 (7 bases). The CDR3 DNA follows: TGTGCCAGCAGAGGATATAGGGGGAGGGCCTACGAGCAGTACTTC. The encoded protein is CASRGYRGRAYEQYF.